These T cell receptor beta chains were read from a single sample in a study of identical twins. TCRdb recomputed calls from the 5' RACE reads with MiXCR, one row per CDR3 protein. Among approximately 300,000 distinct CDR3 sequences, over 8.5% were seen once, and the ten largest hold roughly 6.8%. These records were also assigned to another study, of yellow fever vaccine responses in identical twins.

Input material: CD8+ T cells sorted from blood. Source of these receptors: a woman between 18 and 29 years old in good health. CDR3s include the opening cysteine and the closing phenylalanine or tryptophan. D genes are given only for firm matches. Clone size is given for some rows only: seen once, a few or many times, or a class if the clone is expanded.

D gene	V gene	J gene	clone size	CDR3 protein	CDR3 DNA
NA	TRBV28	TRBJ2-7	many	CASSFRGPSYEQYF	TGTGCCAGCAGTTTCCGGGGCCCTTCGTACGAGCAGTACTTC
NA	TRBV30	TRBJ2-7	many	CACLRPNQIYEQYF	TGTGCCTGCCTACGACCCAACCAAATCTACGAGCAGTACTTC
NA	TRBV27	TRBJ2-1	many	CASSLQEGGNEQFF	TGTGCCAGCAGTTTGCAGGAGGGCGGCAATGAGCAGTTCTTC
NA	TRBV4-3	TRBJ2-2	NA	CASSQDRADTGELFF	TGCGCCAGCAGCCAAGATCGGGCGGACACCGGGGAGCTGTTTTTT
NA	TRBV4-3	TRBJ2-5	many	CASSQELAGFQETQYF	TGCGCCAGCAGCCAAGAGCTTGCAGGGTTTCAAGAGACCCAGTACTTC
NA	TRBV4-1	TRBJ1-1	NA	CASSQVRNDEAFF	TGCGCCAGCAGCCAAGTGCGGAACGATGAAGCTTTCTTT
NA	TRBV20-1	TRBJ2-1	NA	CSARGGDHYNEQFF	TGCAGTGCTAGAGGGGGGGACCACTACAATGAGCAGTTCTTC
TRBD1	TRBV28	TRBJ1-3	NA	CASSLVPGTDTIYF	TGTGCCAGCAGTTTAGTGCCAGGGACAGACACCATATATTTT
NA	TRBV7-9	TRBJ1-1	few	CASSSLPNTEAFF	TGTGCCAGCAGCTCCCTTCCGAACACTGAAGCTTTCTTT
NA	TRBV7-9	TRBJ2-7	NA	CASSPREAYEQYF	TGTGCCAGCAGCCCCAGGGAGGCCTACGAGCAGTACTTC
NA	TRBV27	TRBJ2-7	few	CASSLRSAYEQYF	TGTGCCAGCAGTTTAAGGTCAGCCTACGAGCAGTACTTC
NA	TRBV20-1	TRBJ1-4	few	CSASGGGWELFF	TGCAGTGCTAGCGGGGGAGGCTGGGAACTGTTTTTT
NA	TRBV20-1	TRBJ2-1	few	CSATGTADNEQFF	TGCAGTGCCACCGGGACTGCGGACAATGAGCAGTTCTTC
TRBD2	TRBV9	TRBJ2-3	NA	CASSAWEGGDTQYF	TGTGCCAGCAGCGCCTGGGAGGGAGGGGATACGCAGTATTTT
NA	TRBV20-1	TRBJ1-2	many	CSAPPEHTF	TGCAGTGCTCCCCCGGAGCACACCTTC
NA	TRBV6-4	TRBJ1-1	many	CASSESGEGTVAEAFF	TGTGCCAGCAGTGAAAGTGGGGAGGGTACCGTAGCTGAAGCTTTCTTT
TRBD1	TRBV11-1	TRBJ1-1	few	CASSPRDRDTEAFF	TGTGCCAGCAGCCCGCGGGACAGGGACACTGAAGCTTTCTTT
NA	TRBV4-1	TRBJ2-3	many	CASSQDSTSHTSLDTQYF	TGCGCCAGCAGCCAAGATTCAACTAGCCACACCTCGTTGGATACGCAGTATTTT
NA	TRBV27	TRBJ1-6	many	CASTPLPEYNSPLHF	TGTGCCAGCACCCCCCTTCCAGAGTATAATTCACCCCTCCACTTT
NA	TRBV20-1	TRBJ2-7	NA	CSARDHGGTSTYEQYF	TGCAGTGCTAGAGATCATGGGGGGACATCGACCTACGAGCAGTACTTC
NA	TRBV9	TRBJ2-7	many	CASSVGNSPSYEQYF	TGTGCCAGCAGCGTAGGGAACTCACCCTCCTACGAGCAGTACTTC
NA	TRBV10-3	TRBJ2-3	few	CAISDLVGTDTQYF	TGTGCCATCAGTGATCTAGTTGGCACAGATACGCAGTATTTT
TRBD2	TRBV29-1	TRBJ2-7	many	CSVGEGTSRSYEQYF	TGCAGCGTTGGAGAAGGGACTAGTCGTTCCTACGAGCAGTACTTC
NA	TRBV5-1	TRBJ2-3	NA	CASSLYVGPDTQYF	TGCGCCAGCAGCTTGTATGTAGGGCCAGATACGCAGTATTTT
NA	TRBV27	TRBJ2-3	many	CASSLSVEGTDTQYF	TGTGCCAGCAGTTTATCTGTAGAAGGCACAGATACGCAGTATTTT